The entry below describes one TCR beta chain. Its antigen is unknown. All patients were treatment-naive before thyroid surgery. This entry is derived from a study of metastatic and nonmetastatic thyroid tumors. Overall study context: From malignant and benign thyroid patients, repertoires in blood and in tumor or nodule tissue were compared. Whole-study results and caveats: In blood and tumor, TCR beta diversity was reportedly significantly higher in malignant thyroid tumors than in benign nodules.

TCRdb reprocessed the PCR reads via MiXCR. The sample lists under 100,000 clones, 8.6% occurring once. This CDR3 region has 13 residues. Trimming removed 1 base at V and 7 bases at J, with 8 bases between. The germline V gene has CDR1 MNHNS and CDR2 SASEGT. This sequence originates from a female donor with papillary thyroid cancer or a benign thyroid nodule (not recorded which). Some clones in this sample may be carry-over from other donors' samples. Sequencing input: blood. The chain uses TRBV6-1 and TRBJ1-5; D possibly corresponds to TRBD1 (6 bases). The CDR3 sequence is CASSEGGGQPQHF. The CDR3 DNA follows: TGTGCCAGCAGTGAAGGGGGGGGCCAGCCCCAGCATTTT.